The next 17 T cell receptor beta chains were all read from a single sample in a study of cytomegalovirus exposure and HLA in healthy donors. PCR involved 60 Vbeta and 13 Jbeta primers. The protocol was immunoSEQ multiplex PCR, while the TCRdb copy is restricted to in-frame clones and leaves out a portion. Of about 72,000 clones in the sample, approximately 80% were seen once. Sequenced sample: PBMCs. All receptors derive from a man aged 35 to 55 in good health and CMV-seronegative.

The chain recombines TRBV5-4 with TRBJ1-4; weak D call: TRBD1 (5 bases). This CDR3 has 14 residues. Germline V CDR1 and CDR2: SGHNT, YYREEE (reference sequence). Trimming shortened V by 4 bases and J by 7 bases, and 14 bases separated the two germline ends. For the CDR3, the DNA is TGTGCCAGCAGCGGCGGGGGGACCGGTGAAAAACTGTTTTTT. Protein sequence: CASSGGGTGEKLFF.

The chain is built from TRBV27 and TRBJ1-1; 12 bases agree with TRBD1. V lost 4 bases and J lost 0; bases outside the gene matches: 9. The CDR3 extends over 18 amino acids. The germline V gene encodes CDR1 MNHEY and CDR2 SMNVEV (reference sequence). DNA of the CDR3: TGTGCCAGCAGTTACTATGGGACAGGGGGCCGAGTGAACACTGAAGCTTTCTTT. Translated, it gives CASSYYGTGGRVNTEAFF.

The chain's CDR3 is CASSPSGARGNEQFF. CDR3 coding DNA: TGCGCCAGCAGCCCGTCCGGAGCCCGCGGGAATGAGCAGTTCTTC. The chain combines TRBV5-1 with TRBJ2-1; weak D call: TRBD2 (5 bases). Germline V gives CDR1 SGHRS, CDR2 YFSETQ. V was clipped by 4 bases and J by 7 bases, with 18 bases between them. This CDR3 is built from 15 residues.

This clone was detected only a few times. The rearrangement links TRBV18 to TRBJ1-4; TRBD1 aligns across 11 bases. The CDR3 runs 15 residues. With V trimmed by 6 bases and J by 7 bases, 7 bases remained unmatched. CDR1 is KGHSH and CDR2 is LQKENI in the germline V gene. CDR3 sequence: CASSERTGGGEKLFF. CDR3 nucleotides: TGTGCCAGCTCGGAAAGGACAGGGGGCGGTGAAAAACTGTTTTTT.

This clone was counted between two and nine times. This chain connects TRBV7-2 to TRBJ1-3; unclear D gene. The germline CDR1 and CDR2 sequences are SGHTA and FQGNSA. Trimming removed 5 bases from V and 0 bases from J, with 8 bases in between. The CDR3 extends over 14 amino acids. This chain's CDR3 is CASSLLSSGNTIYF. CDR3 bases: TGTGCCAGCAGCCTCCTATCCTCTGGAAACACCATATATTTT.

The CDR3 protein is CASSLGDTGELFF. CDR3 DNA: TGTGCCAGCAGCTTAGGGGACACCGGGGAGCTGTTTTTT. This chain uses TRBV5-5 with TRBJ2-2; weak D call: TRBD1 (5 bases). V dropped 2 bases and J dropped 3 bases, with 5 bases sitting between them. This CDR3 contains 13 residues. CDR1 is SGHKS and CDR2 is YYEKEE in the germline V gene (reference sequence).

The chain employs TRBV27 and TRBJ1-2; 10 nucleotides agree with TRBD1. Germline CDR1 MNHEY, CDR2 SMNVEV (reference sequence). J lost 4 bases, V lost 2 bases, and 10 bases had no gene match. The CDR3 has 17 residues. The CDR3 DNA is TGTGCCAGCAGTTTAACGGGACAGGGGTGGGGCCCCTATGGCTACACCTTC. Its protein is CASSLTGQGWGPYGYTF.

The V call is TRBV6-5, the J call TRBJ1-5, with 8 bases lining up with TRBD1. CDR1 is MNHEY, CDR2 SVGAGI, per germline. CDR3 length: 13 residues. The ends lost 6 bases at V and 3 bases at J; junction bases unmatched: 1. CDR3: CASRGQVNQPQHF. The CDR3 DNA is TGTGCCAGCAGGGGACAGGTCAATCAGCCCCAGCATTTT.

This chain connects TRBV19 to TRBJ2-7; the match to TRBD1 covers 7 bases. Germline V CDR1 and CDR2: LNHDA, SQIVND (reference sequence). The CDR3 is made up of 14 amino acids. The ends lost 6 bases at V and 6 bases at J; junction bases unmatched: 11. The CDR3 DNA reads TGTGCCAGTAGGCCAAGGGACAGTAGTTCCGAGCAGTACTTC. It specifies CASRPRDSSSEQYF.

The chain employs TRBV4-1 and TRBJ1-2, with TRBD1 matching 9 bases. The CDR3 runs to 15 residues. V was clipped by 1 base and J by 4 bases; unmatched bases: 4. The germline V gene has CDR1 MGHRA and CDR2 YSYEKL. CDR3 bases: TGCGCCAGCAGCCAAGTCACAGGGGGCTTCTATGGCTACACCTTC. It yields the protein CASSQVTGGFYGYTF.

This chain uses TRBV10-1 with TRBJ2-1, with TRBD2 matching over 7 bases. The junction had 5 bases not matched to a gene; V was cut back by 3 bases and J by 6 bases. CDR3 length: 14 residues. Germline loops: CDR1 WNHNN, CDR2 SYGVQD (reference sequence). The CDR3 sequence is CASSDGGGINEQFF. In DNA form, the CDR3 reads TGCGCCAGCAGTGATGGGGGGGGGATCAATGAGCAGTTCTTC.

The chain is built from TRBV18 and TRBJ1-5, with TRBD1 as a possible D gene (6 bases). This CDR3 is built from 13 residues. Trimming removed 2 bases from V and 5 bases from J, with 7 bases in between. The germline gives CDR1 KGHSH, CDR2 LQKENI. DNA for the CDR3: TGTGCCAGCTCACCAGACAGGCATCAGCCCCAGCATTTT. Translated: CASSPDRHQPQHF. Variable domain in full (rest from reference TRBV18 and TRBJ1-5): NAGVMQNPRHLVRRRGQEARLRCSPMKGHSHVYWYRQLPEEGLKFMVYLQKENIIDESGMPKERFSAEFPKEGPSILRIQQVVRGDSAAYFCASSPDRHQPQHFGDGTRLSIL.

This clone was detected only once. V is TRBV19 and J is TRBJ1-5; 9 nucleotides align to TRBD1. Unmatched junction bases numbered 11, after V lost 7 bases and J lost 7 bases. The length of the CDR3 is 15 residues. The V gene's germline CDR1 is LNHDA and CDR2 SQIVND (reference sequence). The CDR3 loop is CASIGAGQGYQPQHF. In DNA form, the CDR3 reads TGTGCCAGTATTGGGGCGGGACAGGGATACCAGCCCCAGCATTTT.

The chain is built from TRBV29-1 and TRBJ1-4; 7 bases fit TRBD1. This CDR3 comprises 14 residues. The V segment lost 7 bases and the J segment 4 bases; nucleotides outside the gene matches: 9. CDR1 and CDR2 (germline): SQVTM, ANQGSEA. The CDR3 loop reads CSASTGASNEKLFF. The DNA for the CDR3 is TGCAGCGCGTCTACAGGGGCGAGTAATGAAAAACTGTTTTTT.

The CDR3 bases are TGTGCCAGCAGCTTACGGACTCGTACCGGGAACACTGAAGCTTTCTTT. Amino acid sequence: CASSLRTRTGNTEAFF. This chain connects TRBV7-8 to TRBJ1-1, with D unresolved. This CDR3 region has 16 residues. Between the trimmed V and J ends, which lost 2 bases and 1 base, there was a span of 14 bases. Looked up from germline, CDR1 is SGHVS and CDR2 is FQNEAQ.

The CDR3 nucleotides read TGTGCCAGCAGCCCAGAAGGGGGTGGTGCGCAGTATTTT. Translated, it gives CASSPEGGGAQYF. The chain has TRBV13 and TRBJ2-3; a weak D match, TRBD1 (6 bases). Trimming stripped 5 bases from V and 10 bases from J, with 16 bases between. Germline loops: CDR1 PRHDT, CDR2 FYEKMQ (reference sequence). This CDR3 has 13 residues.

The chain combines TRBV6-1 with TRBJ2-3, with 8 positions matching TRBD2. Germline CDR1 is MNHNS and CDR2 is SASEGT. Losses at the gene ends were 0 bases for V and 2 bases for J; bases not matched to a gene: 7. The CDR3 runs 17 residues. The DNA of the CDR3 is TGTGCCAGCAGTGAAGCGTGGAGCGGGGGACCCACAGATACGCAGTATTTT. It codes for CASSEAWSGGPTDTQYF.